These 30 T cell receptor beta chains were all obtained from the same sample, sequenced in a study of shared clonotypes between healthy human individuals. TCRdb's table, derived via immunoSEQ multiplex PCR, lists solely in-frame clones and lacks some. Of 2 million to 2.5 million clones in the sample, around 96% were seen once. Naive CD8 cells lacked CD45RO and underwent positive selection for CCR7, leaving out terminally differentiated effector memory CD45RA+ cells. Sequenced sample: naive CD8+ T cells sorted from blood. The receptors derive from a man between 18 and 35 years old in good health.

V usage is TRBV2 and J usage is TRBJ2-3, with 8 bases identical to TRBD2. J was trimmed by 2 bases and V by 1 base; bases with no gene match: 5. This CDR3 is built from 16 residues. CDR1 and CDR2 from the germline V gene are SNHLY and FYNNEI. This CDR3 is CASSEDPAGATDTQYF. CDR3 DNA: TGTGCCAGCAGTGAAGACCCAGCGGGGGCCACAGATACGCAGTATTTT.

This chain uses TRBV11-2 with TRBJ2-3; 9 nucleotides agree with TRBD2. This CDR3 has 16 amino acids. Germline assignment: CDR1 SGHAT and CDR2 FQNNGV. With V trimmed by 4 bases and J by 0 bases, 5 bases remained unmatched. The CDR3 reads CASSSLAGASTDTQYF. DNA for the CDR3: TGTGCCAGCAGCTCATTAGCGGGGGCTAGCACAGATACGCAGTATTTT.

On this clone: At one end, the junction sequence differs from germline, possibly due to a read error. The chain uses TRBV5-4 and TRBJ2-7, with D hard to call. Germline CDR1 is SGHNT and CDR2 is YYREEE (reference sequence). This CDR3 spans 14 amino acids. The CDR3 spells CASSLDQLEREQYF. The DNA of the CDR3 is TGTGCCAGCAGTTTGGACCAGTTGGAGAGGGAGCAGTACTTC.

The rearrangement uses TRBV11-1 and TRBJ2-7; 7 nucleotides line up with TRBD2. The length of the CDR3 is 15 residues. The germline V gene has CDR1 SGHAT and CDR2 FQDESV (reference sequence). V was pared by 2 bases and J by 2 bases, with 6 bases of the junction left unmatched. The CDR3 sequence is CASSLNPAGAYEQYF. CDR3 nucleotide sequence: TGTGCCAGCAGCTTAAACCCTGCGGGGGCCTACGAGCAGTACTTC.

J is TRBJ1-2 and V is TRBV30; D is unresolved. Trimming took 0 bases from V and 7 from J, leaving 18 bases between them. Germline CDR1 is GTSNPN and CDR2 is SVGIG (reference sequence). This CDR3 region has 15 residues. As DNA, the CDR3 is TGTGCCTGGAGTGTACGGAGCTGGGAAATAGGTGGCTACACCTTC. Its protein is CAWSVRSWEIGGYTF.

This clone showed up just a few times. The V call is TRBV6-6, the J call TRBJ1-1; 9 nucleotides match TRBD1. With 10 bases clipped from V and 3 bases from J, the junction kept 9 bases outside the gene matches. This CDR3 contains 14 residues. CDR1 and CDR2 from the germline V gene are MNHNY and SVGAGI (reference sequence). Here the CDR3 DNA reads TGTGCCACCCTACAGGGGGCGCAGGACACTGAAGCTTTCTTT. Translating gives CATLQGAQDTEAFF.

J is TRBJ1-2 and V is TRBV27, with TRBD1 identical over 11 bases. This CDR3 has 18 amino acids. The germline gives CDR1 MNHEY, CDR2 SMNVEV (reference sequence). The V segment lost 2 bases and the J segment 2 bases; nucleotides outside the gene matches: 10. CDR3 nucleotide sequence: TGTGCCAGCAGTTTAACCTACCCCGGACAGGGGGCGAACTATGGCTACACCTTC. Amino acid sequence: CASSLTYPGQGANYGYTF.

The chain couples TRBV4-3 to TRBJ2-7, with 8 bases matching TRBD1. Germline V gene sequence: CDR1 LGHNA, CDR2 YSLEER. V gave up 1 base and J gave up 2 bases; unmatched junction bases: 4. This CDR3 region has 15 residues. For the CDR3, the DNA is TGCGCCAGCAGCCAAGCCCCGACAGGGGCCTACGAGCAGTACTTC. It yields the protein CASSQAPTGAYEQYF.

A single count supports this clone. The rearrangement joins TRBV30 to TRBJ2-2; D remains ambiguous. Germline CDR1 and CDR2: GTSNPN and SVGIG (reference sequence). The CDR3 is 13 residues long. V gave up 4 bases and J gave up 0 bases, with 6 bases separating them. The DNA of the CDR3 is TGTGCCTGGACTCCCCCGAACACCGGGGAGCTGTTTTTT. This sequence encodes CAWTPPNTGELFF.

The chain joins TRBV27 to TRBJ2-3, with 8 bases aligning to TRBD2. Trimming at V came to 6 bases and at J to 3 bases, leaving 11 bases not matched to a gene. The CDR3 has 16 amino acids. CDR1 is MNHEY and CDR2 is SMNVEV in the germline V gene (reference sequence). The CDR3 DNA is TGTGCCAGCAGGGAGGGACCGGGAGGGGGGACAGATACGCAGTATTTT. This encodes CASREGPGGGTDTQYF.

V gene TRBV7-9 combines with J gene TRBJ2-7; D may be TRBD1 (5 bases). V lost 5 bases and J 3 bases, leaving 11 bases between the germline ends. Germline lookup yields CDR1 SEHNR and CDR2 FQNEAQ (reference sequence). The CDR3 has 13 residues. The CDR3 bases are TGTGCCAGCAGCCCTGCGACAGACTACGAGCAGTACTTC. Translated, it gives CASSPATDYEQYF.

The DNA for the CDR3 is TGCAGCGCCGGGACAGATGAGTTAGGCTACACCTTC. Translation gives CSAGTDELGYTF. The chain carries TRBV29-1 and TRBJ1-2, with 7 bases lining up with TRBD1. Germline V gene lookup returns CDR1 SQVTM and CDR2 ANQGSEA. The CDR3 is 12 amino acids. Unmatched junction bases numbered 10, after V lost 7 bases and J lost 8 bases.

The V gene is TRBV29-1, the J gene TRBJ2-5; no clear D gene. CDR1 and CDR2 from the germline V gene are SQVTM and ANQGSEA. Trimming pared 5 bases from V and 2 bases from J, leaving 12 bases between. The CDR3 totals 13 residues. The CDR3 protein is CSVRSPFQETQYF. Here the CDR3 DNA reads TGCAGCGTTCGGAGTCCCTTTCAAGAGACCCAGTACTTC.

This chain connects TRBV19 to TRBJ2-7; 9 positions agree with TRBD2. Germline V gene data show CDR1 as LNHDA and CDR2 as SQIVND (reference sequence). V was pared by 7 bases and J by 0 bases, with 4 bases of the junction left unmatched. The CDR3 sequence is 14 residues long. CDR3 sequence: CASTVTSGSYEQYF. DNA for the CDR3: TGTGCCAGTACCGTGACTAGCGGCTCCTACGAGCAGTACTTC.

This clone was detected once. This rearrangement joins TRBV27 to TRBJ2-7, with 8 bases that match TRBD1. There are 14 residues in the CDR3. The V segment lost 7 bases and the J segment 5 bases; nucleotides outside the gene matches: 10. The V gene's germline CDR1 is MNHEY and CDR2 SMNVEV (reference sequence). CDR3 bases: TGTGCCAGCAACCACGGGGACAGGTCGAACGAGCAGTACTTC. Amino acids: CASNHGDRSNEQYF.

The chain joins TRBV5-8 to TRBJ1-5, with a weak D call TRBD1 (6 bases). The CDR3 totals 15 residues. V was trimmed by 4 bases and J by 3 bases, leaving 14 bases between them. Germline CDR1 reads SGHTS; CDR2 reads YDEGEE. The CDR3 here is CASSLPWDTNQPQHF. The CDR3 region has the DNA TGTGCCAGCAGCCTGCCCTGGGACACCAATCAGCCCCAGCATTTT.

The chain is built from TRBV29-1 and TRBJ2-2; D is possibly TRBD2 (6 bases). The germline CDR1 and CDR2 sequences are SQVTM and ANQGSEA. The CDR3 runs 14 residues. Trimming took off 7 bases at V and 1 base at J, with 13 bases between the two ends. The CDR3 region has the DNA TGCAGCGCCGCGACGGAGGGGAACACCGGGGAGCTGTTTTTT. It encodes CSAATEGNTGELFF.

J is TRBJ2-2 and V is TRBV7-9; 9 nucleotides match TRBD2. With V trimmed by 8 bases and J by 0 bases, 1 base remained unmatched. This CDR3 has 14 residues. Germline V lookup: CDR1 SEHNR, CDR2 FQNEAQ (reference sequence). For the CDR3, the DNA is TGTGCCAGCCAGCGGGGGGCGAACACCGGGGAGCTGTTTTTT. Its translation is CASQRGANTGELFF. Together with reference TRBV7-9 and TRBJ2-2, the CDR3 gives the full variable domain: DTGVSQNPRHKITKRGQNVTFRCDPISEHNRLYWYRQTLGQGPEFLTYFQNEAQLEKSRLLSDRFSAERPKGSFSTLEIQRTEQGDSAMYLCASQRGANTGELFFGEGSRLTVL.

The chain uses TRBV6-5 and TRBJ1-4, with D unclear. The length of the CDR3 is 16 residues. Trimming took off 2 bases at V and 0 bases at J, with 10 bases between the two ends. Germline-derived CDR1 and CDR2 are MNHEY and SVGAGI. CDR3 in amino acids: CASSYNVGTTNEKLFF. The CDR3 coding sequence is TGTGCCAGCAGTTACAATGTCGGTACAACTAATGAAAAACTGTTTTTT.

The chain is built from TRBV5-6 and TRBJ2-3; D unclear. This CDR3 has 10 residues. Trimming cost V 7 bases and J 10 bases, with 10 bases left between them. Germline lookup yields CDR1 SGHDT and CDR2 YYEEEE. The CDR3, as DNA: TGTGCCAGCGGCCTAGGACCGCAGTATTTT. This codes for CASGLGPQYF.

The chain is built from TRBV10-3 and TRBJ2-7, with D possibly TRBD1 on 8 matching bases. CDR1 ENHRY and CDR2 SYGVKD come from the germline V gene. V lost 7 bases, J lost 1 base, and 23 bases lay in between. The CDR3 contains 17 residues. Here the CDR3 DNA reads TGTGCCATCACGCCGGCACAGGGGGGGACTTTTTCCTACGAGCAGTACTTC. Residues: CAITPAQGGTFSYEQYF.

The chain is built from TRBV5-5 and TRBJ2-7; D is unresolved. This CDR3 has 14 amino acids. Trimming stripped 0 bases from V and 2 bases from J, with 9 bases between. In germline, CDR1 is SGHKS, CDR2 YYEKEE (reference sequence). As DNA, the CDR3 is TGTGCCAGCAGCTTGGGAGGTTTGACCTACGAGCAGTACTTC. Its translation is CASSLGGLTYEQYF.

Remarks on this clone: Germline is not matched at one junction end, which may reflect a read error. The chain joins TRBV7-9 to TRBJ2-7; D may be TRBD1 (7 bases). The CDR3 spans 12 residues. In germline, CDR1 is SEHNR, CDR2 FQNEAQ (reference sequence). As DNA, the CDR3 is TGTGCCAGCACCAACCAGGGGGGACTCCAATATTTC. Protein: CASTNQGGLQYF.

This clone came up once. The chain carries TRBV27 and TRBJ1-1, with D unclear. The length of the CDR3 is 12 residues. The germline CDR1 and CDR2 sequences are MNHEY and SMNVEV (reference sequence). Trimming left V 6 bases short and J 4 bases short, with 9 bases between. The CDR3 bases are TGTGCCAGCAGAGGGCCGGGCACTGAAGCTTTCTTT. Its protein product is CASRGPGTEAFF.

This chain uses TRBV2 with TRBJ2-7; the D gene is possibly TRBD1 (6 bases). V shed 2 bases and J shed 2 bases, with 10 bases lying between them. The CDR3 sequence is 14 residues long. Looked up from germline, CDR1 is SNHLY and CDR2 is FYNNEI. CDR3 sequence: CASSEQGRTYEQYF. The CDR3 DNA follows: TGTGCCAGCAGTGAACAGGGGCGGACCTACGAGCAGTACTTC. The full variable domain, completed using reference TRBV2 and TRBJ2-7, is EPEVTQTPSHQVTQMGQEVILRCVPISNHLYFYWYRQILGQKVEFLVSFYNNEISEKSEIFDDQFSVERPDGSNFTLKIRSTKLEDSAMYFCASSEQGRTYEQYFGPGTRLTVT.

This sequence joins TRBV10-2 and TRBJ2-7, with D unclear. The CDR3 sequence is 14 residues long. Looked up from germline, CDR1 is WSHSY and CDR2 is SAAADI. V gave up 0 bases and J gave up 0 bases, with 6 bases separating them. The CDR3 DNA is TGCGCCAGCAGTGAGTCTATCGTCTCCTACGAGCAGTACTTC. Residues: CASSESIVSYEQYF.

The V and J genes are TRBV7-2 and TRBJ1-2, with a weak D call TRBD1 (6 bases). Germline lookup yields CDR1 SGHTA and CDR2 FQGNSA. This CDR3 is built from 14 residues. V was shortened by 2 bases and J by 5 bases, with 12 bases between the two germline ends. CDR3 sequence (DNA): TGTGCCAGCAGCTTAAGCGGGGGCGGGTATGGCTACACCTTC. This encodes CASSLSGGGYGYTF.

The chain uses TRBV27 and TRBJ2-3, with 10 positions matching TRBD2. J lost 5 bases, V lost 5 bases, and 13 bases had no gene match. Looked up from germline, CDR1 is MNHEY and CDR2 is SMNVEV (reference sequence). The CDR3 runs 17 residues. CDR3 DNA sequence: TGTGCCAGCAGTCTCCGAGGACTAGCGGCGGAGGGAGATACGCAGTATTTT. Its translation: CASSLRGLAAEGDTQYF.

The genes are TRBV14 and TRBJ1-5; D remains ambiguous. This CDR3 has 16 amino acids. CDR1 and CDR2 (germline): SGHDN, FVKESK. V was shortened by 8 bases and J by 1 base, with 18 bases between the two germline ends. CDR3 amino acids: CASSRPSRTSNQPQHF. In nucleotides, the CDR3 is TGTGCCAGCTCCCGGCCCTCTCGAACCAGCAATCAGCCCCAGCATTTT.

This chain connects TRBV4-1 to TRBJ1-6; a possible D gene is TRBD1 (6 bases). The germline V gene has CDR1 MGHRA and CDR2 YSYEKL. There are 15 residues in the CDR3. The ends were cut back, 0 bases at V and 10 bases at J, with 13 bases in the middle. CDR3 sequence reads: CASSQDPRGGSPLHF. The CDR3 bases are TGCGCCAGCAGCCAAGATCCCAGGGGCGGATCACCCCTCCACTTT.